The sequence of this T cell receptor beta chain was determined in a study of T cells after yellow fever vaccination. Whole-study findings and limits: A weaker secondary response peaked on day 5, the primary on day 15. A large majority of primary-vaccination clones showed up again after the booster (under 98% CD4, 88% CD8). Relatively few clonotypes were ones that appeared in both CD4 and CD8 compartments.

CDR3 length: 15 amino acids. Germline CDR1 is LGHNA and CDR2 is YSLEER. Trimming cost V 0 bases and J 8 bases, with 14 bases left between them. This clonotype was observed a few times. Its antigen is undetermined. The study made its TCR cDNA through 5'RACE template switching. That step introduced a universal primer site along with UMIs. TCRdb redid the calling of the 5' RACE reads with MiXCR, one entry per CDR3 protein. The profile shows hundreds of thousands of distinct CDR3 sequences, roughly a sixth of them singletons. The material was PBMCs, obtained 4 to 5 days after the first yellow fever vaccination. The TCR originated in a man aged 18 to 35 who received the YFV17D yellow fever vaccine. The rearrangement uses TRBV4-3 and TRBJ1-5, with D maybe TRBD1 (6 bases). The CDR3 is CASSQDRGGVEPQHF. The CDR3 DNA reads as TGCGCCAGCAGCCAAGATCGAGGGGGTGTCGAGCCCCAGCATTTT.